This T cell receptor (beta chain) comes out of a study of cytomegalovirus exposure and HLA in healthy donors. Study results and limitations: Productive status was seen about 90% or about 30% of the time for most TCR beta V segments in an earlier analysis. Specificity of three CMV-associated chains for CMV antigens was verified in vitro.

It was with 60 Vbeta and 13 Jbeta primers that the PCR ran. Repertoires were generated with immunoSEQ multiplex PCR, while TCRdb's copy carries only in-frame clones and drops some. The table lists some 57,000 clones, approximately 75% of them singletons. A few counts support this clone. What it recognizes is unknown. The CDR3 has 14 residues. V dropped 6 bases and J dropped 5; count of bases not matched to a gene: 2. Germline CDR1 is MNHNS and CDR2 is SASEGT. The chain uses TRBV6-1 and TRBJ2-1; 12 bases match TRBD2. Material for sequencing was PBMCs. This receptor was obtained from a woman aged 25-40 years in good health and CMV-seronegative. CDR3 nucleotides: TGTGCCAGCAGCCTAGCGGGAGGGAACAATGAGCAGTTCTTC. This gives the protein CASSLAGGNNEQFF.